This TCR beta chain was sequenced during a study of CD4+ T cells in melanoma (dated by TCRdb to 2022 to 2024). As for the study more broadly: Neoantigen-specific CD4+ T cells in human melanoma were investigated in the study. What the authors observed across the whole study: Diverse differentiation states were reported to be shown by neoantigen-specific CD4+ T cells in melanoma. The report described a correlation between neoantigen-specific CD4+ T cells and the function of CD8+ T cells, macrophages and B cells.

This clone was seen just once. What this receptor recognizes is not known. The record has no base qualities; no much larger clone is one base away. Library preparation used the immunoSEQ multiplex PCR assay. This is the immuneACCESS table as TCRdb keeps it, with only in-frame sequences that have V and J called. A part of the clones is gone; compared with another copy, unresolved V genes explain less than half, and the rest is unexplained. Counted in this sample were some 10,000 clones; roughly 62% of them appeared once. Roughly 15% of the sample is held by the ten biggest clonotypes. The donors were people with melanoma. V is shortened by 4 bases, J by 4 bases, and the region joining them spans 11 bases. Per the germline V gene, MNHGY is the CDR1 and SVAAGI is the CDR2. The CDR3 sequence holds 13 residues, the cysteine and phenylalanine included. Kept here is only the CDR3 DNA, which spans 39 bases and is read in frame from base 1.

Sequencing was carried out using cells from a culture (not recorded whether cultured in vitro). This TCR came from a human donor with melanoma. The rearranged chain carries TRBV6-9 and TRBJ2-7, with a tentative D gene TRBD1 over 5 matching bases. The CDR3 region reads CASSSGRQYEQYF. The DNA sequence follows: TGTGCCAGCAGTTCAGGGCGTCAGTACGAGCAGTACTTC.